These 30 T cell receptor beta chains came from one sample sequenced in a study of T cell responses to AZD1222 COVID-19 vaccine. TCRdb's table, derived via immunoSEQ multiplex PCR, lists solely in-frame clones and lacks some. The sample includes about 140,000 clones, about 93% of them seen just once. The sequencing here drew on peripheral blood, taken on day 0 of AZD1222 vaccination. These receptors were obtained from an adult in good health.

The chain joins TRBV7-2 to TRBJ1-1, with D maybe TRBD1 (6 bases). In germline, CDR1 is SGHTA, CDR2 FQGNSA. The germline V and J ends were trimmed by 5 bases and 0 bases, with 13 bases remaining between them. The CDR3 length is 15 residues. CDR3 sequence reads: CASSPQGGLNTEAFF. The CDR3 DNA reads TGTGCCAGCAGCCCCCAAGGGGGATTGAACACTGAAGCTTTCTTT. Variable domain in full (rest from reference TRBV7-2 and TRBJ1-1): GAGVSQSPSNKVTEKGKDVELRCDPISGHTALYWYRQSLGQGLEFLIYFQGNSAPDKSGLPSDRFSAERTGGSVSTLTIQRTQQEDSAVYLCASSPQGGLNTEAFFGQGTRLTVV.

The chain joins TRBV10-3 to TRBJ2-3; D is perhaps TRBD1 (6 bases). V lost 4 bases to trimming and J lost 5 bases, with 10 bases between them. From germline, CDR1 is ENHRY and CDR2 SYGVKD. The CDR3 runs to 13 residues. CDR3 loop: CAISGQVGDTQYF. Written as DNA, the CDR3 is TGTGCCATCAGTGGACAGGTAGGAGATACGCAGTATTTT.

The J gene is TRBJ2-2, the V gene TRBV3-1 (or the pseudogene TRBV3-2); perhaps D is TRBD1 or TRBD2 (5 bases each). Germline CDR1 is LGHDT and CDR2 is YNNKEL (reference sequence). The CDR3 covers 15 residues. The V gene lost 7 bases and the J gene lost 4 bases, with 16 bases spanning the gap. The CDR3 region is CASKLGVMGTGELFF. CDR3 nucleotide sequence: TGTGCCAGCAAACTAGGGGTAATGGGCACCGGGGAGCTGTTTTTT.

This chain connects TRBV6-5 to TRBJ2-7; tentatively, D is TRBD1 or TRBD2 (5 bases each). CDR3 length: 14 residues. Trimming cost V 7 bases and J 3 bases, with 16 bases left between them. Germline values: CDR1 MNHEY, CDR2 SVGAGI. The chain's CDR3 is CASTPAVGGYEQYF. Here the CDR3 DNA reads TGTGCCAGCACCCCAGCGGTTGGGGGCTACGAGCAGTACTTC.

The rearrangement uses TRBV5-5 and TRBJ2-7; D is unclear. The CDR3 runs 14 residues. With 0 bases removed from V and 3 bases from J, the gap between germline ends came to 10 bases. Germline CDR1 is SGHKS and CDR2 is YYEKEE (reference sequence). The CDR3 here is CASSLVSSGYEQYF. CDR3 DNA: TGTGCCAGCAGCTTGGTATCCTCGGGCTACGAGCAGTACTTC. Full variable domain (remainder filled in from reference TRBV5-5 and TRBJ2-7): DAGVTQSPTHLIKTRGQQVTLRCSPISGHKSVSWYQQVLGQGPQFIFQYYEKEERGRGNFPDRFSARQFPNYSSELNVNALLLGDSALYLCASSLVSSGYEQYFGPGTRLTVT.

The CDR3 DNA sequence: TGTGCCAGCAGCGTAGGTAGCACAGATACGCAGTATTTT. Amino acids: CASSVGSTDTQYF. The chain is built from TRBV9 and TRBJ2-3; D unresolved. Germline V lookup: CDR1 SGDLS, CDR2 YYNGEE. Trimming cost V 0 bases and J 0 bases, with 2 bases left between them. This CDR3 spans 13 amino acids.

This rearrangement joins TRBV18 to TRBJ1-4; D is unclear. Trimming removed 6 bases at V and 3 bases at J, with 2 bases between. Germline CDR1 KGHSH, CDR2 LQKENI. The CDR3 extends over 11 amino acids. The CDR3 region has the DNA TGTGCCAGCTCCTCTAATGAAAAACTGTTTTTT. Its protein is CASSSNEKLFF.

A word on this clone: At one of its ends the junction is not consistent with the germline gene, which may arise from a read error. The chain couples TRBV5-4 to TRBJ1-1, with D perhaps TRBD1 (5 bases). The CDR3 totals 14 residues. Germline V gene lookup returns CDR1 SGHNT and CDR2 YYREEE (reference sequence). The CDR3 spells CASGFEGGTTEAFF. The DNA for the CDR3 is TGTGCCAGCGGCTTTGAGGGTGGGACCACTGAAGCTTTCTTT.

This chain connects TRBV6-5 to TRBJ1-6, with unresolved D. V lost 6 bases, J lost 8 bases, and 8 bases lay in between. The CDR3 has 12 amino acids. CDR1 is MNHEY, CDR2 SVGAGI, per germline. CDR3 sequence (DNA): TGTGCCAGCAGAGAGGGTTATTCACCCCTCCACTTT. It codes for CASREGYSPLHF.

The chain has TRBV5-6 and TRBJ1-2; possible D gene TRBD1, 6 bases. The CDR3 runs to 13 residues. The germline CDR1 and CDR2 sequences are SGHDT and YYEEEE. V lost 3 bases, J lost 2 bases, and 8 bases lay in between. The CDR3 region has the DNA TGTGCCAGCAGCTCTACAGGGAACTATGGCTACACCTTC. This gives the protein CASSSTGNYGYTF.

This sequence joins TRBV30 and TRBJ2-3; D call uncertain. V lost 4 bases, J lost 6 bases, and 14 bases lay in between. CDR1 is GTSNPN and CDR2 is SVGIG in the germline V gene (reference sequence). The CDR3 is 13 residues long. The DNA for the CDR3 is TGTGCCTGGACCATCCCTTCCGCGGATACGCAGTATTTT. Translation: CAWTIPSADTQYF.

This sequence joins TRBV23-1 and TRBJ1-5; possibly TRBD1 for D (6 bases). TRBV23-1 is placed among ORFs of uncertain function. This CDR3 has 18 amino acids. V lost 6 bases and J lost 0, with 21 bases in between. CDR3 bases: TGCGCCAGCAGCCTCGCATGTGACAGGCATTATAGCAATCAGCCCCAGCATTTT. Residues: CASSLACDRHYSNQPQHF.

This rearrangement joins TRBV5-4 to TRBJ2-3; TRBD2 aligns across 12 bases. The CDR3 has 16 amino acids. V shed 4 bases, J shed 9 bases, and the junction held 12 bases outside the gene matches. From germline, CDR1 is SGHNT and CDR2 YYREEE (reference sequence). The CDR3 here is CASSLPLAGGIGTQYF. The CDR3 DNA is TGTGCCAGCAGCCTCCCACTAGCGGGGGGAATTGGGACGCAGTATTTT.

This chain joins TRBV21-1 and TRBJ1-3; the table's D call, TRBD1, was not checked against the DNA. TRBV21-1 is flagged as a pseudogene. The CDR3 covers 14 residues. CDR3 in DNA: TGTGCCAGCAGCAAAGCCGTGTCAGGGAACACCATATATTTT. It encodes CASSKAVSGNTIYF.

This chain joins TRBV4-2 and TRBJ1-1, with 7 bases lining up with TRBD1. V lost 1 base and J lost 3; bases outside the gene matches: 5. From germline, CDR1 is LGHNA and CDR2 YNFKEQ. The CDR3 runs 15 residues. The CDR3 spells CASSQGGGGDTEAFF. CDR3 DNA: TGTGCCAGCAGCCAAGGTGGAGGGGGCGACACTGAAGCTTTCTTT.

The rearrangement links TRBV7-6 to TRBJ2-7; 11 nucleotides agree with TRBD1. The CDR3 runs to 14 residues. Germline-derived CDR1 and CDR2 are SGHVS and FNYEAQ. V shed 4 bases, J shed 6 bases, and the junction held 5 bases outside the gene matches. The CDR3 here is CASSSPGQGVEQYF. CDR3 nucleotide sequence: TGTGCCAGCAGCTCCCCGGGACAGGGGGTCGAGCAGTACTTC.

The V gene is TRBV7-9, the J gene TRBJ2-7; 8 bases are shared with TRBD2. CDR1 is SEHNR and CDR2 is FQNEAQ in the germline V gene (reference sequence). CDR3 size: 14 residues. V was clipped by 1 base and J by 3 bases; unmatched bases: 2. The chain's CDR3 is CASSLGRGGYEQYF. The CDR3 DNA sequence: TGTGCCAGCAGCTTAGGTCGGGGGGGCTACGAGCAGTACTTC.

The chain carries TRBV28 and TRBJ2-7; weak D call: TRBD1 (7 bases). Germline V lookup: CDR1 MDHEN, CDR2 SYDVKM. This CDR3 region has 17 residues. Trimming took 1 base from V and 3 from J, leaving 19 bases between them. CDR3 loop: CASSLFAGGPIIYEQYF. The DNA for the CDR3 is TGTGCCAGCAGTTTATTTGCAGGGGGGCCAATTATCTACGAGCAGTACTTC.

This chain links TRBV6-1 with TRBJ2-1, with 7 bases fitting TRBD2. The CDR3 has 17 residues. V gave up 4 bases and J gave up 2 bases; unmatched junction bases: 11. Germline lookup yields CDR1 MNHNS and CDR2 SASEGT. CDR3 sequence: CASSVLGAGVTYNEQFF. The CDR3 DNA sequence: TGTGCCAGCAGTGTCCTTGGCGCGGGGGTTACCTACAATGAGCAGTTCTTC.

The DNA of the CDR3 is TGTGCCAGCAGCTTGCGGCAGCATAGCAATCAGCCCCAGCATTTT. Translating gives CASSLRQHSNQPQHF. The rearrangement joins TRBV7-8 to TRBJ1-5, with unresolved D. The CDR3 contains 15 residues. V lost 3 bases and J lost 0, with 9 bases in between. The V gene's germline CDR1 is SGHVS and CDR2 FQNEAQ.

The CDR3 protein is CASSLDRLGSVGEQYF. The CDR3 bases are TGTGCCAGCAGTTTAGATCGACTAGGTTCGGTTGGGGAGCAGTACTTC. The V call is TRBV28, the J call TRBJ2-7; tentative D call: TRBD2 (6 bases). Looked up from germline, CDR1 is MDHEN and CDR2 is SYDVKM. The CDR3 loop spans 16 amino acids. The V end lost 2 bases, the J end lost 7 bases, and 21 bases lay between the germline ends.

This clone was detected once. The chain couples TRBV3-1 (or the pseudogene TRBV3-2) to TRBJ2-2; maybe TRBD2 (6 bases). With 1 base removed from V and 5 bases from J, the gap between germline ends came to 14 bases. CDR1 is LGHDT and CDR2 is YNNKEL in the germline V gene (reference sequence). The CDR3 runs to 16 residues. CDR3 sequence: CASSQVGGRNTGELFF. CDR3 bases: TGTGCCAGCAGCCAAGTCGGGGGAAGGAATACCGGGGAGCTGTTTTTT.

The J gene is TRBJ2-2, the V gene TRBV20-1; D not certain. The germline V and J ends were trimmed by 3 bases and 0 bases, with 8 bases remaining between them. Germline assignment: CDR1 DFQATT and CDR2 SNEGSKA (reference sequence). The CDR3 is 14 residues long. The CDR3 DNA reads as TGCAGTGCTAGTACGGCGGCGAACACCGGGGAGCTGTTTTTT. Translating it yields CSASTAANTGELFF.

The chain links TRBV5-1 to TRBJ1-2, with D tentatively TRBD1 (6 bases). Germline V lookup: CDR1 SGHRS, CDR2 YFSETQ. The CDR3 has 20 amino acids. The germline V and J ends were trimmed by 3 bases and 2 bases, with 29 bases remaining between them. CDR3 nucleotides: TGCGCCAGCAGCTCCTTCGGGGCAGGGGCCAGTCGCTTCACCAACTATGGCTACACCTTC. This codes for CASSSFGAGASRFTNYGYTF.

The rearrangement links TRBV7-2 to TRBJ2-7; TRBD2 matches at 8 bases. The CDR3 loop spans 14 amino acids. Germline loops: CDR1 SGHTA, CDR2 FQGNSA. The V segment lost 1 base and the J segment 4 bases; nucleotides outside the gene matches: 3. The CDR3 DNA reads as TGTGCCAGCAGCTTAGGCGGGGGGCTATACGAGCAGTACTTC. Protein product: CASSLGGGLYEQYF.

This chain uses TRBV7-9 with TRBJ1-1, with D possibly matching TRBD1 (5 bases). CDR3 size: 13 residues. Germline values: CDR1 SEHNR, CDR2 FQNEAQ (reference sequence). V was pared by 0 bases and J by 10 bases, with 12 bases between. The CDR3 region is CASSLALGERAFF. DNA of the CDR3: TGTGCCAGCAGCTTAGCGCTAGGGGAGAGAGCTTTCTTT.

The chain is built from TRBV3-1 (or the pseudogene TRBV3-2) and TRBJ1-1; 7 bases are shared with TRBD1. CDR1 is LGHDT, CDR2 YNNKEL, per germline (reference sequence). The CDR3 runs 13 residues. Unmatched junction bases numbered 8, after V lost 6 bases and J lost 7 bases. In DNA, the CDR3 is TGTGCCAGCAGAAAAGAGGGGGCTGGTGAAGCTTTCTTT. Protein sequence: CASRKEGAGEAFF.

This clone is a singleton in its sample. The chain couples TRBV5-6 to TRBJ1-2; D not resolved. Germline assignment: CDR1 SGHDT and CDR2 YYEEEE. The CDR3 has 15 residues. Trimming took 4 bases from V and 0 from J, leaving 13 bases between them. CDR3 amino acids: CASSPDRVSNYGYTF. The CDR3 nucleotides are TGTGCCAGCAGCCCGGATCGGGTTTCTAACTATGGCTACACCTTC.

This chain links TRBV2 with TRBJ1-4; D not resolved. V dropped 7 bases and J dropped 4 bases, with 10 bases sitting between them. The germline gives CDR1 SNHLY, CDR2 FYNNEI. The CDR3 totals 13 residues. CDR3 bases: TGTGCCAGCACAAGAGAATATAATGAAAAACTGTTTTTT. This gives the protein CASTREYNEKLFF.

The J gene is TRBJ1-1, the V gene TRBV7-9, with D perhaps matching TRBD1 (6 bases). This CDR3 has 13 amino acids. CDR1 is SEHNR and CDR2 is FQNEAQ in the germline V gene (reference sequence). V shed 4 bases and J shed 1 base, with 7 bases lying between them. This CDR3 is CASSSQGNTEAFF. The CDR3 DNA reads TGTGCCAGCAGCTCACAGGGGAACACTGAAGCTTTCTTT.